This entry lists 16 T cell receptor beta chains sequenced from one sample in a study of CD8 T cells in Susac syndrome. The RNA, about 0.5 to 1 ug, was put through reverse transcription using random hexamers. TCRdb reprocessed the immunoSEQ multiplex PCR reads via MiXCR and lists one record per CDR3 protein. The sample consists of around 200,000 distinct CDR3 sequences, 85% to 95% of them appearing once. Sequencing was carried out using CD8+ T cells from PBMCs. The receptor set was obtained from a human donor with Susac syndrome.

The rearrangement joins TRBV3-1 to TRBJ2-1; D is undetermined. Germline-derived CDR1 and CDR2 are LGHDT and YNNKEL (reference sequence). Trimming cost V 4 bases and J 4 bases, with 11 bases left between them. The CDR3 has 14 amino acids. Here the CDR3 reads CASSPKLTYNEQFF. CDR3 DNA sequence: TGTGCCAGCAGCCCGAAACTAACGTACAATGAGCAGTTCTTC.

The V call is TRBV7-8, the J call TRBJ2-6, with D perhaps matching TRBD1 (5 bases). V lost 5 bases, J lost 0 bases, and 11 bases lay in between. CDR1 is SGHVS and CDR2 is FQNEAQ in the germline V gene. This CDR3 spans 16 amino acids. The CDR3 region has the DNA TGTGCCAGCAGCCCGACAGATAGCTCTGGGGCCAACGTCCTGACTTTC. It is translated as CASSPTDSSGANVLTF.

This clonotype showed up just once. This chain joins TRBV30 and TRBJ2-2, with D possibly TRBD1 on 5 matching bases. With 4 bases removed from V and 6 bases from J, the gap between germline ends came to 15 bases. The CDR3 spans 14 residues. CDR1 and CDR2 from the germline V gene are GTSNPN and SVGIG (reference sequence). Here the CDR3 reads CAWTEYSGSGELFF. The CDR3 DNA sequence: TGTGCCTGGACCGAATACTCAGGGTCCGGGGAGCTGTTTTTT.

The genes are TRBV4-1 and TRBJ2-1; 9 bases are shared with TRBD2. Trimming cost V 1 base and J 0 bases; bases outside gene matches: 1. Germline CDR1 reads MGHRA; CDR2 reads YSYEKL. CDR3 length: 16 residues. CDR3: CASSQASGVSYNEQFF. The DNA for the CDR3 is TGCGCCAGCAGCCAAGCTAGCGGGGTCTCCTACAATGAGCAGTTCTTC.

J is TRBJ2-5 and V is TRBV25-1; D may match TRBD1 or TRBD2 (5 bases each). Germline CDR1 MGHDK, CDR2 SYGVNS. The V gene lost 4 bases and the J gene lost 2 bases, with 20 bases spanning the gap. This CDR3 region has 17 residues. The CDR3 coding sequence is TGTGCCAGCAGTGCTCAATCCCGGGGCCTACTTCAAGAGACCCAGTACTTC. Translating gives CASSAQSRGLLQETQYF.

Note on this clonotype: This likely comes from a read error, as the CDR3 has no conserved phenylalanine or tryptophan at its end. The J gene is TRBJ2-3, the V gene TRBV28, with 8 bases that match TRBD1. CDR3 length equals 15 residues. J was trimmed by 3 bases and V by 1 base; bases with no gene match: 3. In germline, CDR1 is MDHEN, CDR2 SYDVKM. CDR3 bases: TGTGCCAGCAGTTTATCTGGACAGGGAACAGATACGCAGTATTCT. This gives the protein CASSLSGQGTDTQYS.

The V gene is TRBV7-3, the J gene TRBJ2-3; 9 nucleotides match TRBD2. CDR3 length: 15 amino acids. V shed 6 bases and J 0 bases; nucleotides not matched to a gene: 4. Germline V gives CDR1 SGHTA, CDR2 FQGTGA. The CDR3 spells CASSATSGSTDTQYF. As DNA, the CDR3 is TGTGCCAGCAGTGCTACTAGCGGGAGCACAGATACGCAGTATTTT. Combining the CDR3 with reference TRBV7-3 and TRBJ2-3 gives the whole variable domain GAGVSQTPSNKVTEKGKYVELRCDPISGHTALYWYRQSLGQGPEFLIYFQGTGAADDSGLPNDRFFAVRPEGSVSTLKIQRTERGDSAVYLCASSATSGSTDTQYFGPGTRLTVL.

CDR3 sequence: CASSPVLAGLYEQYF. As DNA, the CDR3 is TGTGCCAGCAGTCCCGTTCTAGCAGGACTCTACGAGCAGTACTTC. The chain carries TRBV6-5 and TRBJ2-7; D is perhaps TRBD2 (5 bases). CDR1 is MNHEY and CDR2 is SVGAGI in the germline V gene. This CDR3 is built from 15 residues. V lost 5 bases and J lost 3, with 17 bases in between.

V and J are TRBV6-5 and TRBJ1-2; D is undetermined. The CDR3 loop spans 15 amino acids. The V end was cut by 8 bases, the J end by 4 bases, with 20 bases between. Germline V gene data show CDR1 as MNHEY and CDR2 as SVGAGI. CDR3 sequence: CASLFKSYRTYGYTF. The CDR3 DNA reads as TGTGCCAGCCTCTTTAAGTCTTATCGTACCTATGGCTACACCTTC.

This clonotype was detected once. The CDR3 DNA reads TGTGCCAGCAGTTCTCATCTGACAGGGGTGGGCACAGATACGCAGTATTTT. Residues: CASSSHLTGVGTDTQYF. This chain connects TRBV6-5 to TRBJ2-3; TRBD1 aligns across 8 bases. The CDR3 is 17 amino acids. V lost 4 bases to trimming and J lost 1 base; unmatched junction nucleotides: 10. Per the germline V gene, CDR1 is MNHEY and CDR2 is SVGAGI.

The chain's CDR3 is CASSSNSGANVLTF. CDR3 sequence (DNA): TGTGCCAGCAGCTCGAACTCTGGGGCCAACGTCCTGACTTTC. This sequence joins TRBV27 and TRBJ2-6; no clear D. The CDR3 spans 14 residues. Germline-derived CDR1 and CDR2 are MNHEY and SMNVEV (reference sequence). Trimming stripped 6 bases from V and 0 bases from J, with 6 bases between.

The genes are TRBV12-3 or TRBV12-4 and TRBJ2-1, with TRBD2 matching 8 bases. The CDR3 covers 16 residues. With 8 bases clipped from V and 5 bases from J, the junction kept 14 bases outside the gene matches. CDR3 region: CASSSPTSGLNNEQFF. In DNA, the CDR3 is TGTGCCAGCTCCTCCCCAACTAGCGGACTGAACAATGAGCAGTTCTTC.

This sequence joins TRBV2 and TRBJ2-1; perhaps TRBD2 as D (7 bases). The CDR3 has 15 residues. With 7 bases removed from V and 7 bases from J, the gap between germline ends came to 20 bases. Germline values: CDR1 SNHLY, CDR2 FYNNEI. In nucleotides, the CDR3 is TGTGCCAGCACTGACGGGGGGCAAGAACTAAATGAGCAGTTCTTC. This translates into CASTDGGQELNEQFF.

This sequence joins TRBV28 and TRBJ2-7, with D possibly being TRBD2 (8 bases). V was clipped by 6 bases and J by 6 bases, with 18 bases between them. The CDR3 loop spans 14 amino acids. CDR1 and CDR2 (germline): MDHEN, SYDVKM. CDR3 in amino acids: CASSNSGEGAEQYF. As DNA, the CDR3 is TGTGCCAGCAGCAATAGCGGGGAGGGGGCCGAGCAGTACTTC. The variable domain in full, completed from reference TRBV28 and TRBJ2-7, reads DVKVTQSSRYLVKRTGEKVFLECVQDMDHENMFWYRQDPGLGLRLIYFSYDVKMKEKGDIPEGYSVSREKKERFSLILESASTNQTSMYLCASSNSGEGAEQYFGPGTRLTVT.

The CDR3 is CASSPPGTSYNEQFF. CDR3 sequence (DNA): TGTGCCAGCAGCCCCCCCGGGACATCCTACAATGAGCAGTTCTTC. This rearrangement joins TRBV5-4 to TRBJ2-1; TRBD1 is a possible D gene (6 bases). CDR3 length: 15 amino acids. Germline CDR1 reads SGHNT; CDR2 reads YYREEE (reference sequence). V lost 4 bases and J 1 base, leaving 12 bases between the germline ends.

The CDR3: CASSRTVGLSSTDTQYF. In nucleotides, the CDR3 is TGCGCCAGCAGCCGGACGGTCGGACTTTCTAGCACAGATACGCAGTATTTT. This chain uses TRBV4-1 with TRBJ2-3; D is perhaps TRBD2 (5 bases). Looked up from germline, CDR1 is MGHRA and CDR2 is YSYEKL. The ends were cut back, 4 bases at V and 0 bases at J, with 17 bases in the middle. The CDR3 extends over 17 amino acids.